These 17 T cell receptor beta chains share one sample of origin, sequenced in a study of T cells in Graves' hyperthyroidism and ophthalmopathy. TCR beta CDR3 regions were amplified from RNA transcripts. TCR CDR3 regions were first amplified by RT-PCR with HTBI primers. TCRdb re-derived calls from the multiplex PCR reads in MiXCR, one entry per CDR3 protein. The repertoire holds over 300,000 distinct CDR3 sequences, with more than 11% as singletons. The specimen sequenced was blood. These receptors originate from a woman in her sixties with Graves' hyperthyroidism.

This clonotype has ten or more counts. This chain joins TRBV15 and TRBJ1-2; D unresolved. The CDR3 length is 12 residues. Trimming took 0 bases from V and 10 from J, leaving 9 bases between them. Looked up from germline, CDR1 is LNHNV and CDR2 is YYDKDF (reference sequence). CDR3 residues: CATSRDRRFYTF. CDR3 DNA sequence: TGTGCCACCAGCAGAGATCGGAGGTTCTACACCTTC.

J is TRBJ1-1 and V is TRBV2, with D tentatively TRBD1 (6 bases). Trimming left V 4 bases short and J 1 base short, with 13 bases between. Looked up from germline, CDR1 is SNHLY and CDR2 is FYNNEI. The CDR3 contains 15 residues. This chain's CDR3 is CASSAGASKNTEAFF. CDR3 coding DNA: TGTGCCAGCAGTGCAGGGGCCTCTAAGAACACTGAAGCTTTCTTT.

CDR3 nucleotides: TGCAGCGCTTGGAGCGAGGGCCCAGATACGCAGTATTTT. Encoded protein: CSAWSEGPDTQYF. The V gene is TRBV29-1, the J gene TRBJ2-3, with D perhaps matching TRBD2 (5 bases). The V end was cut by 7 bases, the J end by 4 bases, with 15 bases between. This CDR3 has 13 residues. Germline CDR1 and CDR2: SQVTM and ANQGSEA.

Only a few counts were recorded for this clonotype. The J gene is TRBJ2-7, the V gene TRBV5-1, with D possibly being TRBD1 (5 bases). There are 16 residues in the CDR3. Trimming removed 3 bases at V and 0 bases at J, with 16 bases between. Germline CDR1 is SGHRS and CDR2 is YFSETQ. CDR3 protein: CASSSIRQGNSYEQYF. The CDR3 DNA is TGCGCCAGCAGCTCAATTAGGCAGGGAAACTCCTACGAGCAGTACTTC.

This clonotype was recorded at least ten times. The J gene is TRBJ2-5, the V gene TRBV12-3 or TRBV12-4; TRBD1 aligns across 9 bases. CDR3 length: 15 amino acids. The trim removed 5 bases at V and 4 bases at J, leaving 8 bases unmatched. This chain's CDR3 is CASSVWTGVAETQYF. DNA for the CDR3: TGTGCCAGCAGTGTATGGACAGGGGTAGCAGAGACCCAGTACTTC.

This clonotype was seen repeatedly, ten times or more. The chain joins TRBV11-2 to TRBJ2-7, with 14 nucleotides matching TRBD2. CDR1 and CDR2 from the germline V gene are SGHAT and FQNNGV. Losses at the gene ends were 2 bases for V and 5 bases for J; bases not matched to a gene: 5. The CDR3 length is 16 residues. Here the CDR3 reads CASSLKGLAGADEQYF. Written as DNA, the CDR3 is TGTGCCAGCAGCTTAAAGGGACTAGCGGGAGCGGACGAGCAGTACTTC.

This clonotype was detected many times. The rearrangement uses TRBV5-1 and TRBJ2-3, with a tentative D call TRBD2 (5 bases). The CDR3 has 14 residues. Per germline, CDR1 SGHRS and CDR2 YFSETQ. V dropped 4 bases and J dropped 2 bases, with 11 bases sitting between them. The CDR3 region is CASSPAGTTDTQYF. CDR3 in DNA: TGCGCCAGCAGCCCGGCGGGTACCACAGATACGCAGTATTTT.

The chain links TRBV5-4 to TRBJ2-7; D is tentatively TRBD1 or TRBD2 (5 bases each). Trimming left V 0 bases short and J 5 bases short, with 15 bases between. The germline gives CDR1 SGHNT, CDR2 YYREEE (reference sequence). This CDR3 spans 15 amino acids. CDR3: CASSLDAGTLHEQYF. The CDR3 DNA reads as TGTGCCAGCAGCTTGGACGCCGGGACGTTACACGAGCAGTACTTC.

Here the CDR3 DNA reads TGCAGTGCTAGAGACCGGCGTCAAGGCACCGGGGAGCTGTTTTTT. As protein: CSARDRRQGTGELFF. The chain links TRBV20-1 to TRBJ2-2; no clear D gene. V gave up 0 bases and J gave up 4 bases, with 12 bases separating them. Germline-derived CDR1 and CDR2 are DFQATT and SNEGSKA (reference sequence). The CDR3 sequence is 15 residues long.

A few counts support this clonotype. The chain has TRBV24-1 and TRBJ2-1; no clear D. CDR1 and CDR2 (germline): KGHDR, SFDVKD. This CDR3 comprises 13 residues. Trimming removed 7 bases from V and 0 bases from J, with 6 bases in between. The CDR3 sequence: CATRGFSYNEQFF. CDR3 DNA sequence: TGTGCCACCAGGGGATTCTCCTACAATGAGCAGTTCTTC.

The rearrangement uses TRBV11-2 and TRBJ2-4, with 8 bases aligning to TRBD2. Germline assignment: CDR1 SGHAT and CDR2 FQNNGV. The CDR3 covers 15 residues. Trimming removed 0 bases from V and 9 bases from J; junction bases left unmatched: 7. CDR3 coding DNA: TGTGCCAGCAGCTTAGACCCGGGGGGGGGCAGCATTCAGTACTTC. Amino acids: CASSLDPGGGSIQYF.

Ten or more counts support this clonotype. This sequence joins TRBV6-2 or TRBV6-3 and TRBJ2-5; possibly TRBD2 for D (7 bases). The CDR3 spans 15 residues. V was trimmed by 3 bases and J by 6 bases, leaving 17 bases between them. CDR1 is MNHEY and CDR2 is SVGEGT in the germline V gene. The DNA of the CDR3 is TGTGCCAGCAGTTATATGGGGGGGGCGGGGAAGACCCAGTACTTC. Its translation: CASSYMGGAGKTQYF.

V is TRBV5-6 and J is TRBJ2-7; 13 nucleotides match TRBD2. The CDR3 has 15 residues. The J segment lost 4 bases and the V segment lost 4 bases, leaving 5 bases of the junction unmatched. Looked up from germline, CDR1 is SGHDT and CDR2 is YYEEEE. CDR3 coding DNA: TGTGCCAGCAGCGAACTAGCGGGAGGGCTATACGAGCAGTACTTC. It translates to CASSELAGGLYEQYF.

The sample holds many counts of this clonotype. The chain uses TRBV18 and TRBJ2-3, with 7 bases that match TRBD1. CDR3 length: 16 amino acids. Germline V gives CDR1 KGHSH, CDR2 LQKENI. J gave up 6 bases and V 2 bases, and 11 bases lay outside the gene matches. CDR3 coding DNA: TGTGCCAGCTCACCAATCGGACAGGTAGTTCTGGATACGCAGTATTTT. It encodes CASSPIGQVVLDTQYF. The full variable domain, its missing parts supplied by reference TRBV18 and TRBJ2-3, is NAGVMQNPRHLVRRRGQEARLRCSPMKGHSHVYWYRQLPEEGLKFMVYLQKENIIDESGMPKERFSAEFPKEGPSILRIQQVVRGDSAAYFCASSPIGQVVLDTQYFGPGTRLTVL.

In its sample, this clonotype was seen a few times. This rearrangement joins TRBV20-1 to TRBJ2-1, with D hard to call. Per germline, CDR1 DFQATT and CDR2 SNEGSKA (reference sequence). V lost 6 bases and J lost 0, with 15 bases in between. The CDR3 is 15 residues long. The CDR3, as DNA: TGCAGTGCACCCTGGACCACCAGCTCCTACAATGAGCAGTTCTTC. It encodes CSAPWTTSSYNEQFF.

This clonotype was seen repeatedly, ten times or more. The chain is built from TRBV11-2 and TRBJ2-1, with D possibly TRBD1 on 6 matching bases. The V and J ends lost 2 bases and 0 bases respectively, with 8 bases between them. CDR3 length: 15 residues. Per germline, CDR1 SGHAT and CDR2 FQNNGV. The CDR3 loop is CASSLLQGSYNEQFF. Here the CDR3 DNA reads TGTGCCAGCAGCTTATTACAGGGCTCCTACAATGAGCAGTTCTTC.

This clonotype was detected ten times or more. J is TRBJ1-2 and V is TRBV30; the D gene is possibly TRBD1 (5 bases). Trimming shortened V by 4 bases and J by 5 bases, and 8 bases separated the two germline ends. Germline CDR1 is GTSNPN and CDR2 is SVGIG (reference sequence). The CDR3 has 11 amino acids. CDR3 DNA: TGTGCCTGGACGGGGGTTTATGGCTACACCTTC. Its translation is CAWTGVYGYTF.